The rows below give T cell receptor beta chains drawn from one sample of a study of T cell responses to AZD1222 COVID-19 vaccine. Only in-frame clones appear in the TCRdb table, and some are missing; sequencing was by immunoSEQ multiplex PCR. Among 130,000 or so clones listed, around 90% were seen once. The sample consisted of peripheral blood, taken 28 days after the second AZD1222 dose. The receptors come from an adult who received the AZD1222 COVID-19 vaccine. Both conserved end residues are trimmed from each CDR3.

12	TRBV19	TRBJ1-1	ASSIPARSAGAF
11	TRBV10-3	TRBJ1-2	AIRQDSNYGYT
10	TRBV11-1	TRBJ2-3	ASSPDRDTQY
10	TRBV2	TRBJ1-6	ASSEGNSPLH
11	TRBV2	TRBJ2-2	TSKGTFTGELF
14	TRBV4-3	TRBJ1-4	ASSPSHRGPNEKLF
14	TRBV4-3	TRBJ2-3	ASSPRTSGVSGTQY
12	TRBV5-4	TRBJ2-7	ASSPGKRGDEQY
13	TRBV9	TRBJ1-3	ASSPPAPHPDTIY
14	TRBV6-1	TRBJ2-7	ASSEMGVGQSYEQY
11	TRBV9	TRBJ2-7	ASSVEGGDEQY
14	TRBV21-1	TRBJ1-5	ASSKRLSDSNQPQH
13	TRBV9	TRBJ2-5	ASSVGGGHQETQY
13	TRBV7-6	TRBJ2-5	ASSSWTGGLETQY
10	TRBV27	TRBJ1-2	ASRRMGGGYT
13	TRBV5-8	TRBJ1-5	ASSSSGNRYQPQH
8	TRBV18	TRBJ2-5	ASSAETQY
9	TRBV11-2	TRBJ2-7	ASSLSNEQY
13	TRBV6-2/TRBV6-3	TRBJ1-1	ASSHTRGAGTEAF
14	TRBV7-3	TRBJ2-1	ASSLTSGGYYNEQF
13	TRBV7-2	TRBJ2-1	ASSLIKGAYNEQF
13	TRBV5-6	TRBJ2-7	ASSLIPATGSEQY
13	TRBV19	TRBJ1-2	ASSSGLLPRYGYT
9	TRBV13	TRBJ2-7	ASSLVREQY
13	TRBV28	TRBJ2-2	ASRAGGRVAGELF
15	TRBV7-8	TRBJ1-3	ASSLARLSVFGNTIY
12	TRBV15	TRBJ2-7	ATGGTGERYEQY
11	TRBV12-3/TRBV12-4	TRBJ1-6	ASSFQYSSPLH
10	TRBV6-5	TRBJ2-7	ASSWGADEQY
11	TRBV19	TRBJ1-1	ASSISPNTEAF
13	TRBV28	TRBJ1-5	ASSSGPYSNQPQH
17	TRBV27	TRBJ2-1	ASSPRLAGDLSSYNEQF
10	TRBV4-1	TRBJ2-1	ASSQFDNEQF
11	TRBV20-1	TRBJ1-1	SASSRVNTEAF
13	TRBV5-1	TRBJ1-1	ASSSMTGDVTEAF
13	TRBV7-9	TRBJ1-1	ASSHGQGTDTEAF
14	TRBV14	TRBJ2-7	ASSQRGGTDSYEQY
11	TRBV7-6	TRBJ2-5	ASSPRWGETQY
9	TRBV12-3/TRBV12-4	TRBJ2-3	ASRGEDTQY
12	TRBV19	TRBJ1-4	ATRPDHSFLKLF